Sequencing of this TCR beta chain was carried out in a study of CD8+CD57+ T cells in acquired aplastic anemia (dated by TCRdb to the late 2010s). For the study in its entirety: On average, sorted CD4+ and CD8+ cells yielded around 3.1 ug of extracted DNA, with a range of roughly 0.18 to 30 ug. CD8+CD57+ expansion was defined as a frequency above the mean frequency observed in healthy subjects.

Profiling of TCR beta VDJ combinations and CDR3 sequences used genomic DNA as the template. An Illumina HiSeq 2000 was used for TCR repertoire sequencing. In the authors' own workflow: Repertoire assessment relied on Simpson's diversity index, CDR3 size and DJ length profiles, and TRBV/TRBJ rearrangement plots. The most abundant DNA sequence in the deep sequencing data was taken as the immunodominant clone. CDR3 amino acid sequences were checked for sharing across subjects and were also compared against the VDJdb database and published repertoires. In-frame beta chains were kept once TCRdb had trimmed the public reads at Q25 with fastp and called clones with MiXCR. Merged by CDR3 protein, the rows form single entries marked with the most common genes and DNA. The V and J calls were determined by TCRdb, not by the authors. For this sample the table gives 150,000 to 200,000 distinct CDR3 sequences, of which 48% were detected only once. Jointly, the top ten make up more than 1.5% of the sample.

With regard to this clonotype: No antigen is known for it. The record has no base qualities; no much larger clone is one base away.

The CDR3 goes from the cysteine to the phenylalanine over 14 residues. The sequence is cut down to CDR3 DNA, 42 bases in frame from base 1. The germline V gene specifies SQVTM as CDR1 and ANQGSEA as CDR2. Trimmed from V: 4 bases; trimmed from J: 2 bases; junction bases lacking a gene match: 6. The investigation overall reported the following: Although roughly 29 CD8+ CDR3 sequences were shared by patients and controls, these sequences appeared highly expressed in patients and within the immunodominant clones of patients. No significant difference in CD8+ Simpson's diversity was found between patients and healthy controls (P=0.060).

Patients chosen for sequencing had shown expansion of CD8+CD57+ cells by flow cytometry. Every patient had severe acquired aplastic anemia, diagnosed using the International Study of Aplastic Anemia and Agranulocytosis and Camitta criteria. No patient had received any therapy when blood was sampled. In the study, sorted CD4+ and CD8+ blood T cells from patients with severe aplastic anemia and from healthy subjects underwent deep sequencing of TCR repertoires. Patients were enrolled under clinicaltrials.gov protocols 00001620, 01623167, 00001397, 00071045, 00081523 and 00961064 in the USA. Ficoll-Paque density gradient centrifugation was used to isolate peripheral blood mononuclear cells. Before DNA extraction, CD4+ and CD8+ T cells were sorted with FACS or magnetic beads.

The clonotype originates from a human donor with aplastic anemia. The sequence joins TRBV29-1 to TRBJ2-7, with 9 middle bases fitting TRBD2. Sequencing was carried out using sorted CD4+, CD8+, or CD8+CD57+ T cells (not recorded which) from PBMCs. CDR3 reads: CSVVAGAFTYEQYF. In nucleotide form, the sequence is TGCAGCGTTGTAGCGGGAGCTTTCACCTACGAGCAGTACTTC.